A single sample gave rise to the 3 T cell receptor beta chains below, sequenced in a study of blood T cell repertoires in COVID-19. Here immunoSEQ multiplex PCR was the method, and the copy in TCRdb shows in-frame clones only, minus some. The sample carries 250,000 to 350,000 clones, around 90% recorded once. The sequenced sample consisted of PBMCs or T cells enriched from blood (not recorded which). Receptor source: a woman in her late teens or twenties with acute COVID-19.

CDR3 DNA: TGTGCCAGCAGGCCCACCGGGCGGGAGAGGGGAGAGACCCAGTACTTC. Translated: CASRPTGRERGETQYF. The chain uses TRBV28 and TRBJ2-5; the match to TRBD2 covers 7 bases. In germline, CDR1 is MDHEN, CDR2 SYDVKM. V was clipped by 6 bases and J by 4 bases; unmatched bases: 14. CDR3 length: 16 residues.

J is TRBJ2-1 and V is TRBV4-1; TRBD1 is a possible D gene (6 bases). CDR1 is MGHRA and CDR2 is YSYEKL in the germline V gene. The V gene lost 0 bases and the J gene lost 13 bases, with 22 bases spanning the gap. The CDR3 contains 16 residues. CDR3 amino acids: CASSQERQAFDKQQFF. For the CDR3, the DNA is TGCGCCAGCAGCCAAGAACGACAGGCCTTCGACAAACAACAGTTCTTC.

The V call is TRBV29-1, the J call TRBJ2-2; possible D gene TRBD1, 6 bases. This CDR3 has 13 amino acids. The V and J ends lost 8 bases and 7 bases respectively, with 17 bases between them. Germline V CDR1 and CDR2: SQVTM, ANQGSEA. The DNA of the CDR3 is TGCAGCTCCGGGCAGGGGCTCGGCGGGGAGCTGTTTTTT. It yields the protein CSSGQGLGGELFF.